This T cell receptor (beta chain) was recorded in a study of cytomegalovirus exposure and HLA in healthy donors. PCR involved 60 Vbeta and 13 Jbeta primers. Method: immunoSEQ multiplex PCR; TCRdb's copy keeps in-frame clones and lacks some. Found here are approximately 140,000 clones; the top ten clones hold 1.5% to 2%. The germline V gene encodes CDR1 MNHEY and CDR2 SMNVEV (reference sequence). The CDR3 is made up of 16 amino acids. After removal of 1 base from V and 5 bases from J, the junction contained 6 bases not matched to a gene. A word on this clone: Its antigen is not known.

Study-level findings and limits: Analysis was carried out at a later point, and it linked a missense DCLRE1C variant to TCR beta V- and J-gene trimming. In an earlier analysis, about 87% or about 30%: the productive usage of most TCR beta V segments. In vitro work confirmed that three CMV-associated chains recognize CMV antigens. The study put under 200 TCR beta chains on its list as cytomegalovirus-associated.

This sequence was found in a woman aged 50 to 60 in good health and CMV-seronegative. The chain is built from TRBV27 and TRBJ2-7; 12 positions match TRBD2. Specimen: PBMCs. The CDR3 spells CASSLYRLAGADEQYF. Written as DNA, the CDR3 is TGTGCCAGCAGTTTATACAGACTAGCGGGAGCTGACGAGCAGTACTTC.